Listed below are T cell receptor beta chains from one sample, sequenced in a study of T cell responses to AZD1222 COVID-19 vaccine. Profiled with immunoSEQ multiplex PCR; TCRdb holds only in-frame clones, not every one. Of 95,000 to 150,000 clones detected, around 90% appear once; the ten largest clones hold approximately 4.2%. Sequences were derived from peripheral blood, sampled on day 0 of AZD1222 vaccination. These receptors were collected from an adult in good health. Both conserved end residues are part of each CDR3. The order of the fields is J gene, V gene, clone size, CDR3 length, D gene, CDR3 DNA, CDR3 protein. A D gene is named only where the DNA matches it firmly. Clone size is not always given. Where it is, it says once, few, many or a class for expanded clones.

J gene: TRBJ2-1; V gene: TRBV19; clone size: once; CDR3 length: 15; D gene: TRBD1; CDR3 DNA: TGTGCCAGTAGTTCAGACAGGGGGAGTATCTATGAGCAGTTCTTC; CDR3 protein: CASSSDRGSIYEQFF
J gene: TRBJ2-1; V gene: TRBV7-2; clone size: -; CDR3 length: 12; D gene: -; CDR3 DNA: TGTGCCAGCAGCTTATCAACACTAGAGCAGTTCTTC; CDR3 protein: CASSLSTLEQFF
J gene: TRBJ2-3; V gene: TRBV6-5; clone size: few; CDR3 length: 13; D gene: -; CDR3 DNA: TGTGCCAGCAGTTACTATAGCACAGATACGCAGTATTTT; CDR3 protein: CASSYYSTDTQYF
J gene: TRBJ2-1; V gene: TRBV24-1; clone size: -; CDR3 length: 14; D gene: -; CDR3 DNA: TGTGCCACCAGTGAAGGGGGGTTCTACAATGAGCAGTTCTTC; CDR3 protein: CATSEGGFYNEQFF
J gene: TRBJ2-7; V gene: TRBV7-8; clone size: -; CDR3 length: 14; D gene: -; CDR3 DNA: TGTGCCAGCAGCTTAGTAGTCGGAGAGGGGGAGCAGTACTTC; CDR3 protein: CASSLVVGEGEQYF
J gene: TRBJ2-1; V gene: TRBV5-6; clone size: -; CDR3 length: 15; D gene: TRBD2; CDR3 DNA: TGTGCCAGCAGCTTAGGCGGGGGGACCTACAATGAGCAGTTCTTC; CDR3 protein: CASSLGGGTYNEQFF
J gene: TRBJ2-6; V gene: TRBV11-2; clone size: -; CDR3 length: 17; D gene: -; CDR3 DNA: TGTGCCAGCAGCTTAGGATGGGGGCCACCTGGGGCCAACGTCCTGACTTTC; CDR3 protein: CASSLGWGPPGANVLTF
J gene: TRBJ1-1; V gene: TRBV28; clone size: -; CDR3 length: 13; D gene: TRBD1; CDR3 DNA: TGTGCCAGCAAACAGGGGGCCTTGAATGAAGCTTTCTTT; CDR3 protein: CASKQGALNEAFF
J gene: TRBJ2-5; V gene: TRBV6-2/TRBV6-3; clone size: -; CDR3 length: 17; D gene: TRBD2; CDR3 DNA: TGTGCCAGCAGCTCACATAAGCTAGCGGGAGTGGTAGAGACCCAGTACTTC; CDR3 protein: CASSSHKLAGVVETQYF
J gene: TRBJ1-4; V gene: TRBV7-9; clone size: -; CDR3 length: 15; D gene: -; CDR3 DNA: TGTGCCAGCAGCTTAGAATGGGACTTTAATGAAAAACTGTTTTTT; CDR3 protein: CASSLEWDFNEKLFF
J gene: TRBJ2-3; V gene: TRBV5-1; clone size: -; CDR3 length: 16; D gene: -; CDR3 DNA: TGCGCCAGCAGCTCCGGAGGGACAGCAAACACAGATACGCAGTATTTT; CDR3 protein: CASSSGGTANTDTQYF
J gene: TRBJ1-2; V gene: TRBV2; clone size: medium-sized; CDR3 length: 12; D gene: -; CDR3 DNA: TGTGCCAGCAGTAGACCAGGATATGGCTACACCTTC; CDR3 protein: CASSRPGYGYTF
J gene: TRBJ2-6; V gene: TRBV3-1/TRBV3-2; clone size: -; CDR3 length: 21; D gene: TRBD2; CDR3 DNA: TGTGCCAGCAGCCAAACCGGACTAGCGGATAATAAAGGGCCTGGGGCCAACGTCCTGACTTTC; CDR3 protein: CASSQTGLADNKGPGANVLTF
J gene: TRBJ1-4; V gene: TRBV30; clone size: -; CDR3 length: 12; D gene: -; CDR3 DNA: TGTGCCTGGAGTATGGGGAGTGGGAAACTGTTTTTT; CDR3 protein: CAWSMGSGKLFF
J gene: TRBJ1-1; V gene: TRBV18; clone size: few; CDR3 length: 16; D gene: TRBD1; CDR3 DNA: TGTGCCAGCTCACCCTCTCCTCCCAGGGGGATCACTGAAGCTTTCTTT; CDR3 protein: CASSPSPPRGITEAFF
J gene: TRBJ2-1; V gene: TRBV4-2; clone size: once; CDR3 length: 15; D gene: -; CDR3 DNA: TGTGCCAGCAGCCAAGATGGAGTCACCTACAATGAGCAGTTCTTC; CDR3 protein: CASSQDGVTYNEQFF
J gene: TRBJ2-7; V gene: TRBV5-1; clone size: -; CDR3 length: 15; D gene: -; CDR3 DNA: TGCGCCAGCAGCTTGGGACCCCCAGTCGTATACGAGCAGTACTTC; CDR3 protein: CASSLGPPVVYEQYF
J gene: TRBJ2-1; V gene: TRBV27; clone size: -; CDR3 length: 16; D gene: -; CDR3 DNA: TGTGCCAGCAGTTTATCGGGTATGAGCTCCTACAATGAGCAGTTCTTC; CDR3 protein: CASSLSGMSSYNEQFF
J gene: TRBJ2-2; V gene: TRBV6-5; clone size: few; CDR3 length: 13; D gene: -; CDR3 DNA: TGTGCCGGGAACATACAGGGAACCGGGGAGCTGTTTTTT; CDR3 protein: CAGNIQGTGELFF
J gene: TRBJ2-7; V gene: TRBV5-1; clone size: -; CDR3 length: 13; D gene: -; CDR3 DNA: TGCGCCAGCAGCTTGGTCAGGCAGTACGAGCAGTACTTC; CDR3 protein: CASSLVRQYEQYF